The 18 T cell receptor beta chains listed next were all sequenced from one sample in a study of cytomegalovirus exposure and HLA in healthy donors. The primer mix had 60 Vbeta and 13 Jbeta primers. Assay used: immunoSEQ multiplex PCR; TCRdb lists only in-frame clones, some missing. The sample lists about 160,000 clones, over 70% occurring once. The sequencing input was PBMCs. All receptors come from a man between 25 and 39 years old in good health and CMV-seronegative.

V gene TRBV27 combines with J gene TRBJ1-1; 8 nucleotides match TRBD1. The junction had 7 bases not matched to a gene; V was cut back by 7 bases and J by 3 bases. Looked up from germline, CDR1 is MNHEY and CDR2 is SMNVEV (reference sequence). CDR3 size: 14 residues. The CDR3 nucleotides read TGTGCCAGCACCCGGGACAGGACAGACACTGAAGCTTTCTTT. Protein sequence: CASTRDRTDTEAFF.

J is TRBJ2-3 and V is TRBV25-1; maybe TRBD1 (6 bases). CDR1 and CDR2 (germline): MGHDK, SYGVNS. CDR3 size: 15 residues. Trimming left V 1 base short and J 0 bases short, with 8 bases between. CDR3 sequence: CASSEWTESTDTQYF. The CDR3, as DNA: TGTGCCAGCAGTGAATGGACAGAGAGCACAGATACGCAGTATTTT.

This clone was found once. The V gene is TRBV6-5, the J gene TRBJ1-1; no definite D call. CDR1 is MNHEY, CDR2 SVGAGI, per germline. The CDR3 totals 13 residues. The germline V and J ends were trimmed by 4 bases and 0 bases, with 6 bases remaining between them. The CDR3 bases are TGTGCCAGCAGTTTAGTGCTGAACACTGAAGCTTTCTTT. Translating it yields CASSLVLNTEAFF.

As DNA, the CDR3 is TGTGCCAGCAGCTTAGAGCGGCCCTCCTACAATGAGCAGTTCTTC. Protein sequence: CASSLERPSYNEQFF. The J gene is TRBJ2-1, the V gene TRBV7-2; the D gene is possibly TRBD2 (5 bases). The germline gives CDR1 SGHTA, CDR2 FQGNSA. The CDR3 sequence is 15 residues long. V lost 1 base, J lost 0 bases, and 7 bases lay in between.

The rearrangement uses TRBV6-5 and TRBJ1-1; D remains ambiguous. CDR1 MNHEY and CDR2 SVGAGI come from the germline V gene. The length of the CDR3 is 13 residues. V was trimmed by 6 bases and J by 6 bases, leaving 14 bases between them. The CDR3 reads CASSEGGRPEAFF. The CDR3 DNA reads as TGTGCCAGCAGCGAGGGTGGGCGCCCTGAAGCTTTCTTT.

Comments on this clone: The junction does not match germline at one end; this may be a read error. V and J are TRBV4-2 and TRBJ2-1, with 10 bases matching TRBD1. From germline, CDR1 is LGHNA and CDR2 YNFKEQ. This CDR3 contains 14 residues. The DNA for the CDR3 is TGTGCCAGCAACCAAGGTGGGACAGGGGATGAGCAGTTCTTC. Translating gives CASNQGGTGDEQFF.

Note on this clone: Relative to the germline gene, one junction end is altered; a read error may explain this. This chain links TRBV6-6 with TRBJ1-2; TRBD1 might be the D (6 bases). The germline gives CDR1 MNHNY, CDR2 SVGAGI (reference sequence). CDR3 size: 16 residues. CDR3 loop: CASTRIGGQANYSYTF. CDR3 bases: TGTGCCAGCACCAGGATCGGGGGGCAGGCTAACTATAGCTACACCTTC.

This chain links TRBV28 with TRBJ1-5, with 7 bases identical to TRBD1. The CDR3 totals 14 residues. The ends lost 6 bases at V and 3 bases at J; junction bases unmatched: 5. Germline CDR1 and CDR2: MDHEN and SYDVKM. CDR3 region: CASSSGTANQPQHF. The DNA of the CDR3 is TGTGCCAGCAGCTCCGGGACAGCCAATCAGCCCCAGCATTTT.

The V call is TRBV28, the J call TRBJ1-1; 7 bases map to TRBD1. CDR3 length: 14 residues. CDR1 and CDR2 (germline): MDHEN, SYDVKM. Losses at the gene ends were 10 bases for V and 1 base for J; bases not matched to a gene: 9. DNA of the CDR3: TGTGCCACCAAGCTAGGGACAGCGAACACTGAAGCTTTCTTT. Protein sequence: CATKLGTANTEAFF.

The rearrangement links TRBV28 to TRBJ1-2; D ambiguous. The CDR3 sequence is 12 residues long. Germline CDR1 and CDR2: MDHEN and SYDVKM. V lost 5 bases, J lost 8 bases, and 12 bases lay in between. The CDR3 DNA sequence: TGTGCCAGCAGTCCCCAGACACACGGCTACACCTTC. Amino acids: CASSPQTHGYTF.

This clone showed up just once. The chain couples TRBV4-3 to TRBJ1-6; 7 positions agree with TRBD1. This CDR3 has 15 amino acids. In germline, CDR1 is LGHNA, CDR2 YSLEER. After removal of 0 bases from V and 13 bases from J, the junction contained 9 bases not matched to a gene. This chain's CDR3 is CASSQDRRTGRPLHF. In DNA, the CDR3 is TGCGCCAGCAGCCAAGATCGCAGGACAGGTCGGCCCCTCCACTTT.

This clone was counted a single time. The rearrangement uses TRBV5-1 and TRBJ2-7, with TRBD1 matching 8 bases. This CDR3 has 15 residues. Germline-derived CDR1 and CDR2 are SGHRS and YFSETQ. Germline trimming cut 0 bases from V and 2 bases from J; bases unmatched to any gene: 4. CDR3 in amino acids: CASSLDGTGTYEQYF. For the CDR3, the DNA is TGCGCCAGCAGCTTGGATGGGACAGGAACCTACGAGCAGTACTTC. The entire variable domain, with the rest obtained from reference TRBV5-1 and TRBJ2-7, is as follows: KAGVTQTPRYLIKTRGQQVTLSCSPISGHRSVSWYQQTPGQGLQFLFEYFSETQRNKGNFPGRFSGRQFSNSRSEMNVSTLELGDSALYLCASSLDGTGTYEQYFGPGTRLTVT.

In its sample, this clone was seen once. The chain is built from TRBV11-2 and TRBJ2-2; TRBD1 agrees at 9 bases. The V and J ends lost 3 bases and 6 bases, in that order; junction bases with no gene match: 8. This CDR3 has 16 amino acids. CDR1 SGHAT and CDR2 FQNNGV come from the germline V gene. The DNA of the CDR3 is TGTGCCAGCAGCTTGAAAGGGACAGGGATCGCCGGGGAGCTGTTTTTT. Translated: CASSLKGTGIAGELFF.

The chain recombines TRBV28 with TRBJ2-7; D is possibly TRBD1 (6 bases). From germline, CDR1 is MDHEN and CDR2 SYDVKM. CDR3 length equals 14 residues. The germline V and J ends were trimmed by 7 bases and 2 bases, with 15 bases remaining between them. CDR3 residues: CASTPDRLPYEQYF. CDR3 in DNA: TGTGCCAGCACCCCCGACAGGTTACCCTACGAGCAGTACTTC.

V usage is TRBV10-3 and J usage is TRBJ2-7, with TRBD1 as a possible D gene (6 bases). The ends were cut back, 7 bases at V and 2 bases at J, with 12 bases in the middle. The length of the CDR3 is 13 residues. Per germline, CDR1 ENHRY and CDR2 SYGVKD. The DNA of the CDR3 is TGTGCCATCACCGAAGGACAGCCCTACGAGCAGTACTTC. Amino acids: CAITEGQPYEQYF.

Here the CDR3 reads CASSTDREETQYF. The CDR3 DNA reads as TGTGCCAGTAGTACGGACAGGGAAGAGACCCAGTACTTC. The J gene is TRBJ2-5, the V gene TRBV19; 8 bases match TRBD1. The V and J ends lost 4 bases and 3 bases, in that order; junction bases with no gene match: 1. Looked up from germline, CDR1 is LNHDA and CDR2 is SQIVND (reference sequence). The CDR3 sequence is 13 residues long.

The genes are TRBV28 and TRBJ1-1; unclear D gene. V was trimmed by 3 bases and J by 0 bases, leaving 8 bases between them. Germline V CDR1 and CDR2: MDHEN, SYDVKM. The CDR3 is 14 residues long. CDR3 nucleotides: TGTGCCAGCAGTTTTTGGCAACTGAACACTGAAGCTTTCTTT. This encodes CASSFWQLNTEAFF.

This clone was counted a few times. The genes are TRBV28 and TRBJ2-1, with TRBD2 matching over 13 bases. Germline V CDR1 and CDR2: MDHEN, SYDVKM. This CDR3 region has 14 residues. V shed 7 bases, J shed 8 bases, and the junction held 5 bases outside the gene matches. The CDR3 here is CASTRLAGGDEQFF. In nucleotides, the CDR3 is TGTGCCAGCACTCGACTAGCGGGAGGCGATGAGCAGTTCTTC.